The 27 T cell receptor beta chains presented below share a single source sample, sequenced in a study of cytomegalovirus exposure and HLA in healthy donors. Here immunoSEQ multiplex PCR was the method, and the copy in TCRdb shows in-frame clones only, minus some. The sample carries some 130,000 clones, approximately 82% recorded once. Sequences were obtained from PBMCs. These receptors originate from a young man in good health and CMV-seropositive.

The genes are TRBV5-6 and TRBJ1-1, with 12 bases aligning to TRBD1. CDR1 and CDR2 from the germline V gene are SGHDT and YYEEEE. Unmatched junction bases numbered 8, after V lost 2 bases and J lost 3 bases. The CDR3 totals 17 residues. The CDR3 protein is CASSFGTGGFRDTEAFF. The CDR3 bases are TGTGCCAGCAGCTTCGGGACAGGGGGCTTCAGGGACACTGAAGCTTTCTTT.

This sequence joins TRBV5-5 and TRBJ2-7; 12 bases match TRBD2. Germline V gene lookup returns CDR1 SGHKS and CDR2 YYEKEE (reference sequence). Unmatched junction bases numbered 6, after V lost 3 bases and J lost 5 bases. This CDR3 spans 15 amino acids. The CDR3 region has the DNA TGTGCCAGCAGCTCTAGCGGGAGGGCCCCAGACGAGCAGTACTTC. Its protein product is CASSSSGRAPDEQYF.

In its sample, this clone was seen a few times. The chain employs TRBV25-1 and TRBJ2-1; D is ambiguous. V was clipped by 5 bases and J by 4 bases, with 6 bases between them. Germline CDR1 is MGHDK and CDR2 is SYGVNS. The CDR3 has 12 residues. The CDR3 DNA is TGTGCCAGCAGTCGGGTGTACAATGAGCAGTTCTTC. It translates to CASSRVYNEQFF.

This chain joins TRBV5-1 and TRBJ2-2; a weak D match, TRBD1 (6 bases). The CDR3 loop spans 13 amino acids. Germline V gives CDR1 SGHRS, CDR2 YFSETQ. V lost 3 bases and J lost 5, with 8 bases in between. The CDR3 sequence: CASSWGTTGELFF. DNA for the CDR3: TGCGCCAGCAGCTGGGGGACAACCGGGGAGCTGTTTTTT.

The chain uses TRBV7-9 and TRBJ2-3; the D gene is possibly TRBD2 (6 bases). The CDR3 loop spans 14 amino acids. CDR1 and CDR2 (germline): SEHNR, FQNEAQ (reference sequence). Trimming left V 7 bases short and J 4 bases short, with 15 bases between. The CDR3 sequence: CASKGVAGPDTQYF. As DNA, the CDR3 is TGTGCCAGCAAGGGAGTTGCGGGGCCAGATACGCAGTATTTT.

The chain joins TRBV9 to TRBJ2-5, with D possibly being TRBD2 (6 bases). Trimming pared 7 bases from V and 1 base from J, leaving 11 bases between. CDR3 length: 13 amino acids. CDR1 is SGDLS, CDR2 YYNGEE, per germline. The CDR3 is CASRKRVQETQYF. DNA of the CDR3: TGTGCCAGCCGTAAGCGGGTCCAAGAGACCCAGTACTTC. Looking up the rest from reference TRBV9 and TRBJ2-5 gives the full variable domain: DSGVTQTPKHLITATGQRVTLRCSPRSGDLSVYWYQQSLDQGLQFLIQYYNGEERAKGNILERFSAQQFPDLHSELNLSSLELGDSALYFCASRKRVQETQYFGPGTRLLVL.

V and J are TRBV30 and TRBJ2-5; TRBD2 agrees at 13 bases. The CDR3 extends over 14 amino acids. CDR1 GTSNPN and CDR2 SVGIG come from the germline V gene (reference sequence). V trimming: 2 bases; J trimming: 4 bases; junction bases outside the gene matches: 1. For the CDR3, the DNA is TGTGCCTGGAGTAGACTAGCGGGAGGAGAGACCCAGTACTTC. It translates to CAWSRLAGGETQYF.

This chain links TRBV7-6 with TRBJ2-7; TRBD2 might be the D (5 bases). The germline V and J ends were trimmed by 1 base and 3 bases, with 16 bases remaining between them. Germline V gene lookup returns CDR1 SGHVS and CDR2 FNYEAQ. The CDR3 is 16 amino acids. CDR3 sequence reads: CASSLGSRGSFYEQYF. CDR3 DNA sequence: TGTGCCAGCAGCTTAGGGTCCCGGGGTTCCTTCTACGAGCAGTACTTC.

The table lists this clone with many counts. The chain uses TRBV18 and TRBJ1-3; tentatively, D is TRBD1 (5 bases). V was shortened by 3 bases and J by 0 bases, with 9 bases between the two germline ends. The CDR3 totals 15 residues. The germline CDR1 and CDR2 sequences are KGHSH and LQKENI. The CDR3 DNA reads TGTGCCAGCTCACCTACCGGGGGCTCTGGAAACACCATATATTTT. Its translation is CASSPTGGSGNTIYF.

This chain connects TRBV27 to TRBJ2-2; D not certain. Per the germline V gene, CDR1 is MNHEY and CDR2 is SMNVEV (reference sequence). CDR3 length equals 16 residues. V lost 5 bases and J lost 5, with 18 bases in between. CDR3 nucleotide sequence: TGTGCCAGCAGTCTACTGACTGCATTCGGGACCGGGGAGCTGTTTTTT. It translates to CASSLLTAFGTGELFF.

DNA for the CDR3: TGTGCCAGCAGTGAAAGGGACAGGGAAGATGGCTACACCTTC. Its translation is CASSERDREDGYTF. The gene calls are TRBV6-1 and TRBJ1-2, with TRBD1 matching over 9 bases. J was trimmed by 6 bases and V by 2 bases; bases with no gene match: 4. CDR1 MNHNS and CDR2 SASEGT come from the germline V gene. CDR3 length: 14 amino acids.

This rearrangement joins TRBV29-1 to TRBJ1-1, with 12 bases matching TRBD1. This CDR3 is 14 amino acids long. Germline CDR1 is SQVTM and CDR2 is ANQGSEA. After removal of 6 bases from V and 5 bases from J, the junction contained 7 bases not matched to a gene. The CDR3 DNA follows: TGCAGCGTCGATATGGGACAGGGGGCTACTGAAGCTTTCTTT. This gives the protein CSVDMGQGATEAFF.

This CDR3 reads CASSSSLTSGSNEQFF. CDR3 coding DNA: TGCGCCAGCAGCTCCTCGTTGACTAGCGGGAGCAATGAGCAGTTCTTC. The V call is TRBV5-1, the J call TRBJ2-1; 12 bases fit TRBD2. The CDR3 loop spans 16 amino acids. Unmatched junction bases numbered 7, after V lost 3 bases and J lost 6 bases. From germline, CDR1 is SGHRS and CDR2 YFSETQ.

The chain is built from TRBV13 and TRBJ1-1, with 7 bases aligning to TRBD1. CDR3 length: 15 residues. CDR1 and CDR2 (germline): PRHDT, FYEKMQ (reference sequence). V lost 8 bases, J lost 3 bases, and 12 bases stayed unmatched. DNA of the CDR3: TGTGCCAGCCGGACTGAGGGGGCTGTCGACACTGAAGCTTTCTTT. Encoded protein: CASRTEGAVDTEAFF. The complete variable domain, with remaining parts taken from reference TRBV13 and TRBJ1-1, reads AAGVIQSPRHLIKEKRETATLKCYPIPRHDTVYWYQQGPGQDPQFLISFYEKMQSDKGSIPDRFSAQQFSDYHSELNMSSLELGDSALYFCASRTEGAVDTEAFFGQGTRLTVV.

The rearrangement joins TRBV5-6 to TRBJ1-1; D not certain. CDR1 and CDR2 (germline): SGHDT, YYEEEE. This CDR3 is 13 amino acids long. Trimming pared 0 bases from V and 1 base from J, leaving 4 bases between. In DNA, the CDR3 is TGTGCCAGCAGCTTGGCCGGGAACACTGAAGCTTTCTTT. Amino acid sequence: CASSLAGNTEAFF.

This clone occurred a few times. This chain connects TRBV5-5 to TRBJ1-2; the match to TRBD1 covers 9 bases. The CDR3 spans 15 residues. Unmatched junction bases numbered 12, after V lost 4 bases and J lost 8 bases. From germline, CDR1 is SGHKS and CDR2 YYEKEE (reference sequence). The CDR3, as DNA: TGTGCCAGCAGCCCACCGGGGACAGGGCTACGGGGCTACACCTTC. Amino acids: CASSPPGTGLRGYTF.

This chain uses TRBV9 with TRBJ2-1; D perhaps matches TRBD1 (7 bases). CDR3 length: 15 amino acids. Trimming stripped 3 bases from V and 6 bases from J, with 16 bases between. Germline loops: CDR1 SGDLS, CDR2 YYNGEE. The DNA of the CDR3 is TGTGCCAGCAGCGCCACCGGTCAGGGGGGCAATGAGCAGTTCTTC. Its translation: CASSATGQGGNEQFF.

The rearrangement uses TRBV2 and TRBJ2-1; 8 bases match TRBD2. With V trimmed by 6 bases and J by 3 bases, 7 bases remained unmatched. Germline CDR1 and CDR2: SNHLY and FYNNEI. The CDR3 extends over 15 amino acids. The CDR3 region is CASSGSGRNYNEQFF. In DNA form, the CDR3 reads TGTGCCAGCAGCGGCAGCGGGAGAAACTACAATGAGCAGTTCTTC.

The V call is TRBV11-2, the J call TRBJ2-1, with D tentatively TRBD2 (7 bases). Germline CDR1 and CDR2: SGHAT and FQNNGV. V was shortened by 4 bases and J by 8 bases, with 21 bases between the two germline ends. The CDR3 extends over 16 amino acids. The CDR3: CASSYRGAKISDEQFF. DNA for the CDR3: TGTGCCAGCAGCTACCGGGGGGCGAAGATATCGGATGAGCAGTTCTTC.

In DNA, the CDR3 is TGTGCCAGCAGCCTTACCAGGGGGCTGGGGGATACGCAGTATTTT. Protein: CASSLTRGLGDTQYF. The rearrangement joins TRBV9 to TRBJ2-3; the match to TRBD1 covers 8 bases. Germline trimming cut 4 bases from V and 6 bases from J; bases unmatched to any gene: 10. From germline, CDR1 is SGDLS and CDR2 YYNGEE. This CDR3 is 15 amino acids long.

DNA for the CDR3: TGTGCCAGCAGACGCTCGGGACAGGGGGCAAGTTATGGCTACACCTTC. It encodes CASRRSGQGASYGYTF. The rearrangement links TRBV9 to TRBJ1-2; 12 nucleotides line up with TRBD1. The CDR3 loop spans 16 amino acids. Germline CDR1 and CDR2: SGDLS and YYNGEE. Unmatched junction bases numbered 10, after V lost 5 bases and J lost 5 bases.

V usage is TRBV7-2 and J usage is TRBJ2-1; TRBD2 matches 8 bases. This CDR3 region has 16 residues. From germline, CDR1 is SGHTA and CDR2 FQGNSA. V shed 1 base and J 1 base; nucleotides not matched to a gene: 3. The CDR3 here is CASSLDGGGSYNEQFF. CDR3 coding DNA: TGTGCCAGCAGCTTAGACGGGGGGGGATCCTACAATGAGCAGTTCTTC. Together with reference TRBV7-2 and TRBJ2-1, the CDR3 gives the full variable domain: GAGVSQSPSNKVTEKGKDVELRCDPISGHTALYWYRQSLGQGLEFLIYFQGNSAPDKSGLPSDRFSAERTGGSVSTLTIQRTQQEDSAVYLCASSLDGGGSYNEQFFGPGTRLTVL.

The chain is built from TRBV27 and TRBJ1-2; D is possibly TRBD1 (6 bases). This CDR3 contains 15 residues. Germline values: CDR1 MNHEY, CDR2 SMNVEV (reference sequence). Trimming cost V 4 bases and J 6 bases, with 18 bases left between them. CDR3 DNA sequence: TGTGCCAGCAGTTCAATCGGACAGTCTGCAGATGGCTACACCTTC. Protein: CASSSIGQSADGYTF.

This rearrangement joins TRBV18 to TRBJ2-5; no reliable D call. Trimming left V 2 bases short and J 4 bases short, with 14 bases between. This CDR3 contains 15 residues. Germline V gene lookup returns CDR1 KGHSH and CDR2 LQKENI. The CDR3 protein is CASSPYSTGLETQYF. CDR3 nucleotides: TGTGCCAGCTCACCATACTCGACGGGTTTAGAGACCCAGTACTTC.

The gene calls are TRBV6-5 and TRBJ1-6, with 9 bases aligning to TRBD1. This CDR3 has 14 amino acids. Germline V gene lookup returns CDR1 MNHEY and CDR2 SVGAGI. The trim removed 7 bases at V and 6 bases at J, leaving 4 bases unmatched. CDR3 sequence reads: CASTLGQGNSPLHF. The CDR3 DNA sequence: TGTGCCAGCACCCTGGGACAGGGTAATTCACCCCTCCACTTT.

The rearrangement joins TRBV9 to TRBJ2-5, with 9 bases aligning to TRBD2. Germline CDR1 and CDR2: SGDLS and YYNGEE. The CDR3 consists of 16 residues. V lost 2 bases and J lost 1; bases outside the gene matches: 6. For the CDR3, the DNA is TGTGCCAGCAGCGTGTTAGCGGGGGATTTCCAAGAGACCCAGTACTTC. Amino acid sequence: CASSVLAGDFQETQYF.

The chain uses TRBV7-2 and TRBJ1-2, with 7 bases that match TRBD1. CDR3 size: 17 residues. The J segment lost 4 bases and the V segment lost 1 base, leaving 12 bases of the junction unmatched. Germline V gene data show CDR1 as SGHTA and CDR2 as FQGNSA. CDR3 loop: CASSLGQVGGAGYGYTF. The CDR3 DNA reads as TGTGCCAGCAGCTTAGGCCAAGTAGGGGGCGCGGGCTATGGCTACACCTTC.